This T cell receptor (beta chain) was found in a study of beta chain features in type 1 diabetes. This clone was seen a handful of times. The antigen remains unidentified. Purity of each sorted population was above 95%. Expressed TCRB transcripts were sequenced, since all the RNA that had been isolated was reverse transcribed. Naive, central memory and regulatory T cell samples produced a mean of about 4 million reads. The assay was immunoSEQ multiplex PCR, and TCRdb's table has in-frame clones only and misses some. The table includes 900,000 or so clones, about a sixth detected once. Points from the study as a whole: The naive, central memory and Treg TCRB repertoires of patients appeared to be more similar to one another than those of healthy donors. Moderately but significantly shorter TCRB CDR3s were found in Type 1 diabetes patients in all four CD4+ subsets.

This sequence was found in a woman aged 18-29 years in good health. Source material: naive CD4+ T cells from blood.

In DNA, the CDR3 is TGTGCCAGCAAGGGACAGGGTATCTCAGATACGCAGTATTTT. This gives the protein CASKGQGISDTQYF. The chain joins TRBV6-5 to TRBJ2-3; 9 bases map to TRBD1. CDR3 length equals 14 residues. The ends lost 7 bases at V and 4 bases at J; junction bases unmatched: 6. Germline lookup yields CDR1 MNHEY and CDR2 SVGAGI.